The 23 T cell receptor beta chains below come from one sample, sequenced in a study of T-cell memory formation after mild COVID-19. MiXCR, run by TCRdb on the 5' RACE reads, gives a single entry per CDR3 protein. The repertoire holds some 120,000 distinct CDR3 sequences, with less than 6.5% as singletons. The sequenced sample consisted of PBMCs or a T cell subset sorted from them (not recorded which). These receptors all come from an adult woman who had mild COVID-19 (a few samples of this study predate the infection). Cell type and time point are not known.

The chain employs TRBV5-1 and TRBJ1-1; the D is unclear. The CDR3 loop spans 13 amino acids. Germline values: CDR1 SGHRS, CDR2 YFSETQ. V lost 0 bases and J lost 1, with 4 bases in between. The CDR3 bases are TGCGCCAGCAGCTTGGCACAGAACACTGAAGCTTTCTTT. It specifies CASSLAQNTEAFF.

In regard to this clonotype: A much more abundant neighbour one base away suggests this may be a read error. The CDR3 region has the DNA TGCAGCTTTGCAAATTCCTACGAGCAGTACTTC. This sequence encodes CSFANSYEQYF. V is TRBV29-1 and J is TRBJ2-7, with D hard to call. The CDR3 is 11 amino acids. Trimming took off 8 bases at V and 1 base at J, with 9 bases between the two ends. CDR1 is SQVTM and CDR2 is ANQGSEA in the germline V gene.

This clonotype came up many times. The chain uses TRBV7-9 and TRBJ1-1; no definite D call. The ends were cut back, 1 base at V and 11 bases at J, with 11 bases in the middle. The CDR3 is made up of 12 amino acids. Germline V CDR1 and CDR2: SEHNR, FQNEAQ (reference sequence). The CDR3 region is CASSLDLSAAFF. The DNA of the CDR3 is TGTGCCAGCAGCTTAGATCTGTCTGCGGCTTTCTTT.

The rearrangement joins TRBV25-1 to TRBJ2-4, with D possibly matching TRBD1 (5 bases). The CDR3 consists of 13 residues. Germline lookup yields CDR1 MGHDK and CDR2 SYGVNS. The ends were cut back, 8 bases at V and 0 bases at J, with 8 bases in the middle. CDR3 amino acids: CASGRVAKNIQYF. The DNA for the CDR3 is TGTGCCAGCGGCAGGGTAGCCAAAAACATTCAGTACTTC.

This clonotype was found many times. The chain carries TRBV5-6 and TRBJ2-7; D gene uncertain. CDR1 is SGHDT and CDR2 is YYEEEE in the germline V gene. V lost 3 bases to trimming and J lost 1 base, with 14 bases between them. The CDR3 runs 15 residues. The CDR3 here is CASSSKDGISYEQYF. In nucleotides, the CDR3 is TGTGCCAGCAGCTCCAAAGACGGAATATCCTACGAGCAGTACTTC.

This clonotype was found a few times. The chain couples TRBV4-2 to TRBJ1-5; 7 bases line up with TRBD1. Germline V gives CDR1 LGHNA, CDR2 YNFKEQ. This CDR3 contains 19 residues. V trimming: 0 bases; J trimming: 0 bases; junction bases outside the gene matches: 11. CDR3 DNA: TGTGCCAGCAGCCAAGAAAGGGCCAGGGGGTCGCATAGCAATCAGCCCCAGCATTTT. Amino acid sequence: CASSQERARGSHSNQPQHF.

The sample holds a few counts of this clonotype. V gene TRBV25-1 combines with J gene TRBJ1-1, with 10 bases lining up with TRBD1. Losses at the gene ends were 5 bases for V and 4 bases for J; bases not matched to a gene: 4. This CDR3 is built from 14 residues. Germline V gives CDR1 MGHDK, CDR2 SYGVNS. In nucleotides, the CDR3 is TGTGCCAGCAGTAAGGGACAGGGGAGCACTGAAGCTTTCTTT. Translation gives CASSKGQGSTEAFF.

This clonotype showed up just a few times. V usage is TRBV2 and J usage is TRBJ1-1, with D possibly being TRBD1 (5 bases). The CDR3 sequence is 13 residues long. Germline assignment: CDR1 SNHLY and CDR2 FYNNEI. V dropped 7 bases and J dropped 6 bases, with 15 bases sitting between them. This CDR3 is CASTPLRVAEAFF. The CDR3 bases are TGTGCCAGCACCCCCCTCAGGGTGGCTGAAGCTTTCTTT.

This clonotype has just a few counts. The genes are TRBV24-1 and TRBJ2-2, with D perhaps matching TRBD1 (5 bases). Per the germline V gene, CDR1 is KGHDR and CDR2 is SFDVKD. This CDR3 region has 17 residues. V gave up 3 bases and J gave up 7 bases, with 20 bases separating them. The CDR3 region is CATSDPRRQGVHGELFF. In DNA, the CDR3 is TGTGCCACCAGTGATCCGAGGCGGCAGGGTGTTCACGGGGAGCTGTTTTTT.

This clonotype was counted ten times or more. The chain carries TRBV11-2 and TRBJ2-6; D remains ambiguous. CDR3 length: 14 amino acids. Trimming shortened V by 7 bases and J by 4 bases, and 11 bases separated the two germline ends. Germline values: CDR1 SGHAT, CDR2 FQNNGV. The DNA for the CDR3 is TGTGCCAGCACCCGAATCACCGGGGCCAACGTCCTGACTTTC. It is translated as CASTRITGANVLTF.

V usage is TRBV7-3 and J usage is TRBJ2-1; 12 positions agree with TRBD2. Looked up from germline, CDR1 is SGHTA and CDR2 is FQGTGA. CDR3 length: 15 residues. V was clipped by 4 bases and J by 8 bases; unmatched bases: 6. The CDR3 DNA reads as TGTGCCAGCAGCTACGGACTAGCGGGGATTTATGAGCAGTTCTTC. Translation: CASSYGLAGIYEQFF.

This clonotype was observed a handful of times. CDR3 protein: CASSFHTGSLEQYF. The DNA of the CDR3 is TGCGCCAGCAGCTTCCACACGGGTTCCCTCGAGCAGTACTTC. The chain links TRBV5-1 to TRBJ2-7; D unclear. The CDR3 has 14 amino acids. Trimming cost V 2 bases and J 6 bases, with 15 bases left between them. Germline CDR1 and CDR2: SGHRS and YFSETQ.

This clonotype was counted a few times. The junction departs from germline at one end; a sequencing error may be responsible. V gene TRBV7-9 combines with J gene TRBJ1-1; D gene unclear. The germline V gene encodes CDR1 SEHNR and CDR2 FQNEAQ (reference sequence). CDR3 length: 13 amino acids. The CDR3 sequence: CASSSYLGTEAFF. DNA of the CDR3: TGTGCCAGCAGCTCCTATTTAGGCACTGAAGCCTTCTTT.

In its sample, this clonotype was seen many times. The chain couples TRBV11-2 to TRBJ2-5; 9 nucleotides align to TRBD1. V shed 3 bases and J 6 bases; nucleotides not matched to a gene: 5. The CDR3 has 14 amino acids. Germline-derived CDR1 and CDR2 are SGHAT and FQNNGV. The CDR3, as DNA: TGTGCCAGCAGCTTGGGAACAGGGGGCAAGACCCAGTACTTC. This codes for CASSLGTGGKTQYF.

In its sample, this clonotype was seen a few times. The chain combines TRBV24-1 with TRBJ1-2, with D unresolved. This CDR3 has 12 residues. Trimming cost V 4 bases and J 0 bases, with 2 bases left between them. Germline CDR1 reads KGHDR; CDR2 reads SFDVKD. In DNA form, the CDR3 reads TGTGCCACCAGTGACTCTAACTATGGCTACACCTTC. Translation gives CATSDSNYGYTF.

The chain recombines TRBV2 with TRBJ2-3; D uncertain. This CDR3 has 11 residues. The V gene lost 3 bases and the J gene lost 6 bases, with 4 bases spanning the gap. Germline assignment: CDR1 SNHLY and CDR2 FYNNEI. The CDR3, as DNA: TGTGCCAGCAGTGACTTTGATACGCAGTATTTT. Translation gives CASSDFDTQYF.

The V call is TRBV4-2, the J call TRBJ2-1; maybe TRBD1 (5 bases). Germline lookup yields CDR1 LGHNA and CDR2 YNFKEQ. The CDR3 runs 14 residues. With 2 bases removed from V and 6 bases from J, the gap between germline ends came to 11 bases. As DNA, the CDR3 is TGTGCCAGCAGCCAACAGGGCAACGCCAATGAGCAGTTCTTC. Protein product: CASSQQGNANEQFF.

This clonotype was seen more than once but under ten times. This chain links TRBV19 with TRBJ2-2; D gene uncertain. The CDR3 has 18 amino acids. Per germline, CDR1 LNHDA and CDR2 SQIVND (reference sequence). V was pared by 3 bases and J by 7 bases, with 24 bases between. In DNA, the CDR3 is TGTGCCAGTAGTATGGGGAAGTGGGTGGATCCATTGGGCGGGGAGCTGTTTTTT. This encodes CASSMGKWVDPLGGELFF.

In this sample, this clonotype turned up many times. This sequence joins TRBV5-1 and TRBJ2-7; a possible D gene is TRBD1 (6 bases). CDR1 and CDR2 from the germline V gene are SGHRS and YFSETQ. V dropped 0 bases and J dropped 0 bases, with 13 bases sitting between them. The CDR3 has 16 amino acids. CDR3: CASSLAQGGSSYEQYF. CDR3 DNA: TGCGCCAGCAGCTTGGCCCAAGGGGGTAGCTCCTACGAGCAGTACTTC.

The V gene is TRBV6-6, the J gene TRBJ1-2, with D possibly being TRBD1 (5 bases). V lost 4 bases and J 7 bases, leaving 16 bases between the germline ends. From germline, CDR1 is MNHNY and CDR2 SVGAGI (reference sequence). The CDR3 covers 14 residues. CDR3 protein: CASSSREGETGYTF. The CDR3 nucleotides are TGTGCCAGCAGTTCTCGGGAAGGGGAGACTGGCTACACCTTC.

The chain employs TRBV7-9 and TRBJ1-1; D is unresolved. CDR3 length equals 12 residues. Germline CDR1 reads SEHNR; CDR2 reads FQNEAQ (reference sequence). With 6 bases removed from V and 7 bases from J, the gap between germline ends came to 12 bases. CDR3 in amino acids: CASSNQEFEAFF. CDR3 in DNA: TGTGCCAGCAGTAACCAGGAATTTGAAGCTTTCTTT.

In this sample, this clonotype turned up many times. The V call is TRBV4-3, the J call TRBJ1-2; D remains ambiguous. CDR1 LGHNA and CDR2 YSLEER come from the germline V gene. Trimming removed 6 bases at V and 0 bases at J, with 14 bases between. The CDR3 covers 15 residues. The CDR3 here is CASRQTTLANYGYTF. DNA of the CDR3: TGCGCCAGCAGACAAACAACGTTAGCTAACTATGGCTACACCTTC.

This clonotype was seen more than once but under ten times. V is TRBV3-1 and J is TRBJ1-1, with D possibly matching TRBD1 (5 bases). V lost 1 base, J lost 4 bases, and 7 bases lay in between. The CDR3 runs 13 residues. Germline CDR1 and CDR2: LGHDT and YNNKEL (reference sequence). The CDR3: CASSQVGGTEAFF. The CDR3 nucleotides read TGTGCCAGCAGCCAAGTGGGGGGCACTGAAGCTTTCTTT.